The present entry profiles one TCR beta chain with its context. Antigen specificity is unknown. J was trimmed by 5 bases and V by 8 bases; bases with no gene match: 7. This CDR3 contains 13 residues. Only in-frame clones appear in the TCRdb table, and some are missing; sequencing was by immunoSEQ multiplex PCR. The repertoire holds about 480,000 clones, with 87% as singletons. The data originate from a study of Ad26.COV2.S vaccination and SARS-CoV-2 variants. General observations from the study: The authors reported substantial breadth in spike-specific CD8+ and CD4+ T cell responses after vaccination.

The sample's treatment: some 20 received Ad26.COV2.S at low or high dose, single or two shots; roughly five received placebo; per-sample allocation not given. Day 63 after the first injection of vaccine or placebo was the sampling time. The chain employs TRBV12-3 or TRBV12-4 and TRBJ2-7; 9 bases match TRBD1. The receptor was derived from a person aged 18-60 years who received the Ad26.COV2.S COVID-19 vaccine or a placebo. The material sequenced was peripheral blood, taken in a trial of Ad26.COV2.S vaccine versus placebo. The CDR3 DNA reads as TGTGCCAGCTATCAACAGGGGGCCCACGAGCAGTACTTC. Translating it yields CASYQQGAHEQYF.